This T cell receptor (beta chain) was recovered during a study of immune characterization of retroperitoneal liposarcoma. This clonotype was counted a few times. TCRdb re-derived calls from the PCR reads in MiXCR, one entry per CDR3 protein. The sample consists of 10,000 to 15,000 distinct CDR3 sequences, 40% to 50% of them appearing once. The receptor was isolated from a female donor with retroperitoneal liposarcoma. Input material: tumor tissue.

CDR3 in amino acids: CASQIDRGAYNEQYF. The DNA of the CDR3 is TGTGCCAGCCAAATCGACAGGGGCGCCTACAATGAGCAGTACTTC. This rearrangement joins TRBV7-2 to TRBJ2-4, with 8 bases matching TRBD1. In germline, CDR1 is SGHTA, CDR2 FQGNSA. Trimming took 8 bases from V and 13 from J; bases not matched to a gene: 19. The CDR3 sequence is 15 residues long.